The rows below give T cell receptor beta chains drawn from one sample of a study of blood T cells in healthy people across ages. Via MiXCR, TCRdb re-called the 5' RACE reads, giving one row per CDR3 protein. The sample records 700,000 or so distinct CDR3 sequences, over 20% being singletons. The source material was blood. Receptor source: a man between 65 and 85 years old in good health. Both conserved end residues are part of each CDR3. The D gene is left open where the match is weak. Size tells how often a clone was seen (once, few, many) or the class of an expanded clone, and some rows leave it out.

few,TRBD1,TRBV20-1,TRBJ2-7,TGCAGCCTTACGGACACCGGGACAGGGGGCTCCTACGAGCAGTACTTC,CSLTDTGTGGSYEQYF
many,TRBD1,TRBV5-1,TRBJ2-5,TGCGCCAGCCGCCTATCTGGGACAGAGAAGACCCAGTACTTC,CASRLSGTEKTQYF
few,TRBD2,TRBV11-3,TRBJ2-1,TGTGCCAGCAGCTCGAACCCCGGACTAGGCCGGTTAAATGAGCAGTTCTTC,CASSSNPGLGRLNEQFF
NA,TRBD1,TRBV11-2,TRBJ1-4,TGTGCCAGCAGCTCCCGACAGGGGCTCGACGAAAAACTGTTTTTT,CASSSRQGLDEKLFF
NA,NA,TRBV4-3,TRBJ1-4,TGCGCCAGCAGCTATACAGGGAGCGATGGTGAAAAACTGTTTTTT,CASSYTGSDGEKLFF
NA,NA,TRBV12-3/TRBV12-4,TRBJ2-2,TGTGCCAGCATCCGGGGTCTCCCCCTCGTTGACACCGGGGAGCTGTTTTTT,CASIRGLPLVDTGELFF
NA,NA,TRBV20-1,TRBJ1-1,TGCAGTGCTAGAGTTGGGGGATCAGGCACTGAAGCTTTCTTT,CSARVGGSGTEAFF
NA,NA,TRBV18,TRBJ2-6,TGTGCCAGCTCAGAACAGGCCCCCTCTGGGGCCAACGTCCTGACTTTC,CASSEQAPSGANVLTF
NA,NA,TRBV12-3/TRBV12-4,TRBJ2-7,TGTGCCAGCAGTTTAGGTGGGGGCCTCTACGAGCAGTACTTC,CASSLGGGLYEQYF
NA,NA,TRBV6-5,TRBJ1-1,TGTGCCAGCAGTTACGGCAGGGTGAGCACTGAAGCTTTCTTT,CASSYGRVSTEAFF
NA,NA,TRBV16,TRBJ2-5,TGTGCCAGCAGCCGACCCTCGGGCAGGCAAGAGACCCAGTACTTC,CASSRPSGRQETQYF
NA,TRBD1,TRBV20-1,TRBJ1-3,TGCAGTGCTAGAGCTAAGACAGGGGGCGGAAACACCATATATTTT,CSARAKTGGGNTIYF
NA,NA,TRBV6-5,TRBJ2-3,TGTGCCTGGACGAAGGAGAGGCATACGCAGTATTTT,CAWTKERHTQYF
few,TRBD1,TRBV11-2,TRBJ1-1,TGTGCCAGCAGCTTACCGACAGGGAGGTTGTTCTTT,CASSLPTGRLFF
NA,NA,TRBV7-9,TRBJ2-5,TGTGCCAGCAGCTCCACGACAGGACTTGTTTGGCAAGAGACCCAGTACTTC,CASSSTTGLVWQETQYF
NA,TRBD2,TRBV6-1,TRBJ2-7,TGTGCCACTAAGCGGGGGGAGAACGAGCAGTACTTC,CATKRGENEQYF
few,NA,TRBV10-3,TRBJ2-5,TGTGCCATCGGCGGCAGGGGCCCTAACCAAGAGACCCAGTACTTC,CAIGGRGPNQETQYF
NA,TRBD2,TRBV20-1,TRBJ2-2,TGCAGTGCTAGAGACATTAAGCGGGAGTACGGCACCGGGGAGCTGTTTTTT,CSARDIKREYGTGELFF
NA,NA,TRBV4-1,TRBJ2-4,TGCGCCAGCAGCCAAGACAGGGACATTCAGTACTTC,CASSQDRDIQYF
few,TRBD1,TRBV6-6,TRBJ1-2,TGTGCCAGCAATAAAGGGACAGGGGGGAACTATGGCTACACCTTC,CASNKGTGGNYGYTF
few,NA,TRBV3-1,TRBJ2-3,TGTGCCAGCAGCCAAGATCCGGGATTAAATACAGATACGCAGTATTTT,CASSQDPGLNTDTQYF
NA,TRBD1,TRBV6-6,TRBJ1-2,TGTGCCAGCAGTAAATTGCCGGTGGGACAGGGCTATGGCTACACCTTC,CASSKLPVGQGYGYTF
NA,TRBD2,TRBV5-1,TRBJ2-7,TGCGCCAGCAGCTTGGGAGTAACGGGGGGCTCCTACGAGCAGTACTTC,CASSLGVTGGSYEQYF
NA,NA,TRBV7-9,TRBJ2-5,TGTGCCAGCAGCTTAAATGCGGTGGAGACCCAGTACTTC,CASSLNAVETQYF
NA,TRBD1,TRBV6-6,TRBJ2-3,TGTGCCTGCGACAGGGGGAAGGCAGATACGCAGTATTTT,CACDRGKADTQYF
NA,TRBD1,TRBV7-9,TRBJ2-4,TGTGCCAGCAGCTTAGTTGGGACAGGGGGGCTCCAGCGAAACATTCAGTACTTC,CASSLVGTGGLQRNIQYF
once,NA,TRBV15,TRBJ1-5,TGTGCCACCAGCGGTCAGAAGGGCAATCAGCGCAATCAGCCCCAGCATTTT,CATSGQKGNQRNQPQHF
NA,TRBD1,TRBV10-2,TRBJ2-1,TGCGCCAGCAGTCCGTGGGGCGGGACAGGGTTAGACAATGAGCAGTTCTTC,CASSPWGGTGLDNEQFF
few,NA,TRBV14,TRBJ1-1,TGTGCCAGCAGCCGATTCCTGAACACTGAAGCTTTCTTT,CASSRFLNTEAFF
few,NA,TRBV7-9,TRBJ2-5,TGTGCCAGCAGCTTAGCGCTCTGGAATAAAGAGACCCAGTACTTC,CASSLALWNKETQYF
few,TRBD2,TRBV6-2/TRBV6-3,TRBJ2-1,TGTGCCATTAGGAAACCTAGCGGGTCCGCCAGCTCCTACAATGAGCAGTTCTTC,CAIRKPSGSASSYNEQFF
NA,TRBD2,TRBV5-1,TRBJ2-2,TGCGCCAGCAGCTTGGCCTTGACTAGCGGGGGCACCGGGGAGCTGTTTTTT,CASSLALTSGGTGELFF
NA,TRBD1,TRBV5-6,TRBJ2-1,TGTGCCAGCAAGGATAAGGACAGGGGGCTTGAGCAGTTCTTC,CASKDKDRGLEQFF
NA,TRBD2,TRBV7-9,TRBJ2-1,TGTGCCAGCAGCTACGTTCCGGGACTATCGCCGCCTGAGCAGTTCTTC,CASSYVPGLSPPEQFF
NA,TRBD2,TRBV20-1,TRBJ2-7,TGCAGTGCTAGAGATGGACTAGCTGAGTACTTC,CSARDGLAEYF
few,NA,TRBV6-6,TRBJ2-1,TGTGCCAGCAGCGGGGTGTTTGGTCCCTACAATGAGCAGTTCTTC,CASSGVFGPYNEQFF
NA,NA,TRBV10-3,TRBJ2-1,TGTGCCATCAGTGGGTCGGTAGTAGCGTCGGACAATGAGCAGTTCTTC,CAISGSVVASDNEQFF
NA,NA,TRBV6-1,TRBJ1-1,TGTGCCACAATCCCGCAACCAGGGTTTAGGAGGAACACTGAAGCTTTCTTT,CATIPQPGFRRNTEAFF
few,NA,TRBV20-1,TRBJ1-1,TGCAGTGCTAGGAGGAGGGCGAACACTGAAGCTTTCTTT,CSARRRANTEAFF
NA,NA,TRBV6-5,TRBJ1-3,TGTGCCAGCAGTTACTCAGGACGGCTCTCTGGAAACACCATATATTTT,CASSYSGRLSGNTIYF
few,NA,TRBV20-1,TRBJ2-5,TGCAGTGCTAGAGACCCGGTCCAGGCCCAGTACTTC,CSARDPVQAQYF
few,NA,TRBV20-1,TRBJ1-3,TGCAGCGCCCTCGGCTCTGGAAACACCATATATTTT,CSALGSGNTIYF
NA,NA,TRBV3-1,TRBJ2-5,TGTGCCAGCAGCCAGGCCCCCCAGACCCAGTACTTC,CASSQAPQTQYF
few,TRBD1,TRBV27,TRBJ1-4,TGTGCCAGCAGTTTAGCGGGACAGTGGGAAAAACTGTTTTTT,CASSLAGQWEKLFF
NA,NA,TRBV6-6,TRBJ1-6,TGTGCCAGCAGTTACGTCGTGGAGAATTCACCCCTCCACTTT,CASSYVVENSPLHF
few,TRBD1,TRBV11-2,TRBJ2-4,TGTGCCAGCAGCCAGACGAGAGGGACAGGGTCTCAGTACTTC,CASSQTRGTGSQYF
few,TRBD1,TRBV29-1,TRBJ1-1,TGCAGCGTTGAAGATCGGAGGGGGCCTGAAGCTTTCTTT,CSVEDRRGPEAFF
NA,NA,TRBV29-1,TRBJ2-2,TGCAGCGTTGAAGAGTCGAACACCGGGGAGCTGTTTTTT,CSVEESNTGELFF
NA,NA,TRBV2,TRBJ2-5,TGTGCCAGCATTCGGGACGAACAAGAGACCCAGTACTTC,CASIRDEQETQYF
few,TRBD1,TRBV4-1,TRBJ2-5,TGCGCCAGCAGCCAAGTGTTGACAGGGGGCCTGGAGACCCAGTACTTC,CASSQVLTGGLETQYF
NA,TRBD1,TRBV3-1,TRBJ1-4,TGTGCCAGCAGCCAGACTTACAGGGGTGGTGATGAAAAACTGTTTTTT,CASSQTYRGGDEKLFF
few,NA,TRBV20-1,TRBJ1-2,TGCAGTGCTGGAGACGGGGATTGGGATGGCTACACCTTC,CSAGDGDWDGYTF
few,TRBD2,TRBV30,TRBJ2-2,TGTGCCTGGAGTTCCGGTGGGCTAGCGGGATCGTCATACACCGGGGAGCTGTTTTTT,CAWSSGGLAGSSYTGELFF
few,TRBD2,TRBV7-2,TRBJ2-7,TGTGCCAGCAGCTTAGCGGCGGCTAGCGGGGGCTACGAGCAGTACTTC,CASSLAAASGGYEQYF